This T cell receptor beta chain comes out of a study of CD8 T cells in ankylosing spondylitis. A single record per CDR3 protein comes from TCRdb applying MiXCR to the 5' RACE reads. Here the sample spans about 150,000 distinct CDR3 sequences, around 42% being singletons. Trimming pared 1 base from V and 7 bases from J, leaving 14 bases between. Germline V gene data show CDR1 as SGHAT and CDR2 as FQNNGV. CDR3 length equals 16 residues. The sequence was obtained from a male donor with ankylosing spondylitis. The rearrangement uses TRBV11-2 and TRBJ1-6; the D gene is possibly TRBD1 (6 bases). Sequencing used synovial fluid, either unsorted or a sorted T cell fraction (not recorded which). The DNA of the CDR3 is TGTGCCAGCAGCTTAGTCGTTGGACAGATCAATTCACCCCTCCACTTT. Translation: CASSLVVGQINSPLHF. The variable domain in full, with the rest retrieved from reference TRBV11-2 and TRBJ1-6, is EAGVAQSPRYKIIEKRQSVAFWCNPISGHATLYWYQQILGQGPKLLIQFQNNGVVDDSQLPKDRFSAERLKGVDSTLKIQPAKLEDSAVYLCASSLVVGQINSPLHFGNGTRLTVT.